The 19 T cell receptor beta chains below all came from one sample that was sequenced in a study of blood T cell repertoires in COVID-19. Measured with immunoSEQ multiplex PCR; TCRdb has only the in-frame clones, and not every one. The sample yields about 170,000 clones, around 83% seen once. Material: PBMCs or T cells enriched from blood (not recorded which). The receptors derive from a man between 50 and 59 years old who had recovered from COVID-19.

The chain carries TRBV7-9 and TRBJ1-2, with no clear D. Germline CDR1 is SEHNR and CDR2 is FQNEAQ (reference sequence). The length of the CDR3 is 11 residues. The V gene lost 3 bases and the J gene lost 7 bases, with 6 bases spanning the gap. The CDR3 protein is CASSFVRGYTF. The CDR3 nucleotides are TGTGCCAGCAGCTTTGTGCGTGGCTACACCTTC.

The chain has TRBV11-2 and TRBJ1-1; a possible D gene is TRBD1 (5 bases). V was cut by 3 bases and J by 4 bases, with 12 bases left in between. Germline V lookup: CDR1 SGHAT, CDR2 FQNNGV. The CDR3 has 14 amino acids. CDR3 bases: TGTGCCAGCAGCTTTTCCGGGGGGAGCACTGAAGCTTTCTTT. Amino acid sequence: CASSFSGGSTEAFF.

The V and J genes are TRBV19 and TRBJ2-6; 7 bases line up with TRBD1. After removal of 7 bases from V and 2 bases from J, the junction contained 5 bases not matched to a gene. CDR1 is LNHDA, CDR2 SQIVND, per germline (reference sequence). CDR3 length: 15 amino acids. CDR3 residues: CASNPTGAGANVLTF. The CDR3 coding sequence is TGTGCCAGTAATCCCACAGGGGCTGGGGCCAACGTCCTGACTTTC.

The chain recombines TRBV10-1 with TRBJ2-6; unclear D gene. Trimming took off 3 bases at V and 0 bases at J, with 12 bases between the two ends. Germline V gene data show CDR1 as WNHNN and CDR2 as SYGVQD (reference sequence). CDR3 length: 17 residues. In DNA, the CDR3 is TGCGCCAGCAGTGACCAGCGACCCGTCTCTGGGGCCAACGTCCTGACTTTC. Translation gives CASSDQRPVSGANVLTF.

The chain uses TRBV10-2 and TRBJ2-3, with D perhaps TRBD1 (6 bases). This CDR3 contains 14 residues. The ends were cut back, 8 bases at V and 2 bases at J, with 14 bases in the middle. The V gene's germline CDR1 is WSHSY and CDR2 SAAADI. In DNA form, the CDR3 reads TGCGCCAGCGGTAGGGACATGTCCACAGATACGCAGTATTTT. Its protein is CASGRDMSTDTQYF.

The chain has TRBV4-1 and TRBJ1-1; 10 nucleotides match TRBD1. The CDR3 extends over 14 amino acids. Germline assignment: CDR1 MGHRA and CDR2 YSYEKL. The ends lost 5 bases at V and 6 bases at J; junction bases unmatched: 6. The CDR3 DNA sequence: TGCGCCAGCAGCGAGACAGGGGGCGCCGCTGAAGCTTTCTTT. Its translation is CASSETGGAAEAFF.

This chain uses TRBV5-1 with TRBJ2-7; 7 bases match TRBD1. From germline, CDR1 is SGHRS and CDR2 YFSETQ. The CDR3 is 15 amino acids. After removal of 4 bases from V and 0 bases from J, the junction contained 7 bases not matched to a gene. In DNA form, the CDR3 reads TGCGCCAGCAGCGAGGGACAGCTAAGCTCCTACGAGCAGTACTTC. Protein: CASSEGQLSSYEQYF.

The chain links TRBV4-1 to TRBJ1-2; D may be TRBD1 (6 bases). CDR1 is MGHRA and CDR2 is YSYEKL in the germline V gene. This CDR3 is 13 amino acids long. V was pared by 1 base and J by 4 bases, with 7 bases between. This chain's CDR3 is CASSQGRGYGYTF. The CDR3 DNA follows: TGCGCCAGCAGCCAAGGCAGGGGCTATGGCTACACCTTC.

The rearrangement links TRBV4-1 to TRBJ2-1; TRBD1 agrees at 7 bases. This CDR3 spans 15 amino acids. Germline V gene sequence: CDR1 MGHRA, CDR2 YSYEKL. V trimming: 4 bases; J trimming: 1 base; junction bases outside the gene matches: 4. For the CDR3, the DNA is TGCGCCAGCAGCCCAATGGACAGGTCCTACAATGAGCAGTTCTTC. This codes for CASSPMDRSYNEQFF.

The CDR3 bases are TGTGCCAGCTCACCCCCGACAGGCCAGCCCCAGCATTTT. This gives the protein CASSPPTGQPQHF. The chain links TRBV18 to TRBJ1-5; a weak D match, TRBD1 (6 bases). The V end was cut by 3 bases, the J end by 7 bases, with 10 bases between. The germline gives CDR1 KGHSH, CDR2 LQKENI. The CDR3 extends over 13 amino acids.

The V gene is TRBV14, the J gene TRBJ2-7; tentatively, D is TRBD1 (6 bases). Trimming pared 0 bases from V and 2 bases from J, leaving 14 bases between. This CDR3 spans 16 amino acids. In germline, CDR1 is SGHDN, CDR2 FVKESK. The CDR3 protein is CASSQDPYRDAYEQYF. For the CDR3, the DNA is TGTGCCAGCAGCCAAGATCCTTACAGGGATGCCTACGAGCAGTACTTC.

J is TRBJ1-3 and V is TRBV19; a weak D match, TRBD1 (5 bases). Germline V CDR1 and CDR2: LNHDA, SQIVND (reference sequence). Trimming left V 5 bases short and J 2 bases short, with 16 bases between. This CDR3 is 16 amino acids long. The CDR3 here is CASSPPPGGTGNTIYF. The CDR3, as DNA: TGTGCCAGTAGTCCTCCCCCCGGGGGGACTGGAAACACCATATATTTT. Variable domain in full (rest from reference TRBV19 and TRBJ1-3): DGGITQSPKYLFRKEGQNVTLSCEQNLNHDAMYWYRQDPGQGLRLIYYSQIVNDFQKGDIAEGYSVSREKKESFPLTVTSAQKNPTAFYLCASSPPPGGTGNTIYFGEGSWLTVV.

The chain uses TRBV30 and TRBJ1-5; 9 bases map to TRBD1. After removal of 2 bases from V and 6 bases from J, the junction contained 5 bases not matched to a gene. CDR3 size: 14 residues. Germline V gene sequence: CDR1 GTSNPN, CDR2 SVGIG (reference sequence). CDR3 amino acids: CAWSIGTGSQPQHF. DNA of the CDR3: TGTGCCTGGAGTATCGGGACAGGGAGTCAGCCCCAGCATTTT. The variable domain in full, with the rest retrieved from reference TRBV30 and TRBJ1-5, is SQTIHQWPATLVQPVGSPLSLECTVEGTSNPNLYWYRQAAGRGLQLLFYSVGIGQISSEVPQNLSASRPQDRQFILSSKKLLLSDSGFYLCAWSIGTGSQPQHFGDGTRLSIL.

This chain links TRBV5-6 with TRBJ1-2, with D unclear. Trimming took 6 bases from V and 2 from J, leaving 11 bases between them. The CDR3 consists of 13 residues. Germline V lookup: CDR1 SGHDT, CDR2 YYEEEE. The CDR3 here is CASTTAGNYGYTF. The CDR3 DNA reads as TGTGCCAGCACCACCGCGGGAAACTATGGCTACACCTTC. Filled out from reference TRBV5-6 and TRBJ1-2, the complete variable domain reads DAGVTQSPTHLIKTRGQQVTLRCSPKSGHDTVSWYQQALGQGPQFIFQYYEEEERQRGNFPDRFSGHQFPNYSSELNVNALLLGDSALYLCASTTAGNYGYTFGSGTRLTVV.

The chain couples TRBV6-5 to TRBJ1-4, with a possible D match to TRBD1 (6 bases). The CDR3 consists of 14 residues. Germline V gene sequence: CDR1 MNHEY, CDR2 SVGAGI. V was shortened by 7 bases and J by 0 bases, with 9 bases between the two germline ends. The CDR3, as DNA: TGTGCCAGCACATGGACAGCAACTAATGAAAAACTGTTTTTT. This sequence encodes CASTWTATNEKLFF.

The CDR3 nucleotides are TGTGCCAGCAGCACCCGGACAGGCCAAGAGACCCAGTACTTC. Protein: CASSTRTGQETQYF. The rearrangement uses TRBV5-5 and TRBJ2-5, with TRBD1 matching over 7 bases. J was trimmed by 1 base and V by 4 bases; bases with no gene match: 4. Germline CDR1 and CDR2: SGHKS and YYEKEE (reference sequence). CDR3 length: 14 residues.

CDR3 nucleotides: TGTGCCAGCAGCTTAGAGGCATTGGGGGGAGCTTTCTTT. It specifies CASSLEALGGAFF. This rearrangement joins TRBV7-3 to TRBJ1-1, with D maybe TRBD1 (5 bases). Germline CDR1 is SGHTA and CDR2 is FQGTGA. There are 13 residues in the CDR3. The V gene lost 2 bases and the J gene lost 10 bases, with 14 bases spanning the gap.

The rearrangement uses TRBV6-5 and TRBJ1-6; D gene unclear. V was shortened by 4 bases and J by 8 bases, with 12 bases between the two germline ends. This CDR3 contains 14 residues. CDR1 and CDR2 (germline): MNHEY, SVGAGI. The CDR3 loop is CASSSSGPYSPLHF. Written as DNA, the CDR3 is TGTGCCAGCAGTTCCTCGGGCCCTTATTCACCCCTCCACTTT.

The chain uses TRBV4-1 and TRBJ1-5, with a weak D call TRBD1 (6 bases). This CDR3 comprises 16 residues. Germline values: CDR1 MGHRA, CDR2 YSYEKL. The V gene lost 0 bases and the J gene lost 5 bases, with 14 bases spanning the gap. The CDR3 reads CASSQDHTGNHQPQHF. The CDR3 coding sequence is TGCGCCAGCAGCCAAGATCACACAGGGAACCATCAGCCCCAGCATTTT.